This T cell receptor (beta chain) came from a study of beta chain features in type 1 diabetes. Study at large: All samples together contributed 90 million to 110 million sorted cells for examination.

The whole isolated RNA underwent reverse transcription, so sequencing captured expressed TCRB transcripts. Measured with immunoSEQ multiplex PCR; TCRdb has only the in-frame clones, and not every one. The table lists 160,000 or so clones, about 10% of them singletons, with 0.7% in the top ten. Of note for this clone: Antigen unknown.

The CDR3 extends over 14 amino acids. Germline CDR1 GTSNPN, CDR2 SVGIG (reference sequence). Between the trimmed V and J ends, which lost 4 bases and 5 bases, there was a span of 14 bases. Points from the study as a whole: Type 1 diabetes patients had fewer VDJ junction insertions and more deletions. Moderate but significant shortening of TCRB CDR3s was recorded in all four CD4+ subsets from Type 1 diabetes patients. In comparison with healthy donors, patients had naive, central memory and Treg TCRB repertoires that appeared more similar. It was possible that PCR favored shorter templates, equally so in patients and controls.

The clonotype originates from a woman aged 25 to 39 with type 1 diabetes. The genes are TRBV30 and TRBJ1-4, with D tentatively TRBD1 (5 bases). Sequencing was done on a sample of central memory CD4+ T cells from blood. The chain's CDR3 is CAWTYGGANEKLFF. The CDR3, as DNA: TGTGCCTGGACGTACGGAGGGGCCAATGAAAAACTGTTTTTT.